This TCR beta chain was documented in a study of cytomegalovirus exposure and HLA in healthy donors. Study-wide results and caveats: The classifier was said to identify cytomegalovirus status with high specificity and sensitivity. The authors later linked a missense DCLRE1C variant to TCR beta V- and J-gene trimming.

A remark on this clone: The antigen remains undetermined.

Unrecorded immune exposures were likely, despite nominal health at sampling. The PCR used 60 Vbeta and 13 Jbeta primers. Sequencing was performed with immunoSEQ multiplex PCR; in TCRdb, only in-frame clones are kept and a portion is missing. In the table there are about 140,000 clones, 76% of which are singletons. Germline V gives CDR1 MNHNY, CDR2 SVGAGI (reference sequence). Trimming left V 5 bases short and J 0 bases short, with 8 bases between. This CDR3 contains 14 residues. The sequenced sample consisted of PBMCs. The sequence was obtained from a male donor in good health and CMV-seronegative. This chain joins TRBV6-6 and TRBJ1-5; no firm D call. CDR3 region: CASSSTSSNQPQHF. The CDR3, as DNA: TGTGCCAGCAGTAGTACTTCTAGCAATCAGCCCCAGCATTTT.